This T cell receptor (beta chain) stems from a study of CD4+ T cells in melanoma. Using immunoSEQ multiplex PCR, the repertoire was profiled, and TCRdb retains in-frame clones only, with some absent. In the table there are around 50,000 clones, 85% to 90% of which are singletons. Whole-study findings and limits: In melanoma, neoantigen-specific CD4+ T cells reportedly differed in differentiation state. CD8+ T cell, macrophage and B cell function reportedly correlated with neoantigen-specific CD4+ T cells.

Germline V gives CDR1 SEHNR, CDR2 FQNEAQ (reference sequence). The V gene lost 6 bases and the J gene lost 1 base, with 9 bases spanning the gap. The CDR3 extends over 13 amino acids. Turning to this clone: The antigen is unknown.

V usage is TRBV7-9 and J usage is TRBJ1-1; weak D call: TRBD1 (5 bases). The source material was peripheral blood. This receptor was obtained from a human donor with melanoma. CDR3 region: CASRGTANTEAFF. CDR3 nucleotide sequence: TGTGCCAGCAGGGGGACGGCGAACACTGAAGCTTTCTTT.